Each of the 17 T cell receptor beta chains below was sequenced from the same sample in a study of T cell changes during pregnancy in multiple sclerosis. The method was immunoSEQ multiplex PCR; TCRdb's version includes in-frame clones alone and lacks a portion of them. The sample includes under 70,000 clones, about 90% of them seen just once. The sequencing used CD4+ T cells from peripheral blood mononuclear cells, collected after pregnancy. All receptors come from a female donor in good health, enrolled as a control in a pregnancy study.

The chain is built from TRBV27 and TRBJ2-7; TRBD1 agrees at 9 bases. J gave up 6 bases and V 1 base, and 7 bases lay outside the gene matches. CDR3 length: 15 amino acids. The germline V gene has CDR1 MNHEY and CDR2 SMNVEV (reference sequence). CDR3 DNA: TGTGCCAGCAGTTTATGGGGGACAGGGAAGGCCGAGCAGTACTTC. Translation: CASSLWGTGKAEQYF.

This chain uses TRBV11-2 with TRBJ2-7; D is ambiguous. The CDR3 runs 15 residues. Trimming stripped 0 bases from V and 2 bases from J, with 11 bases between. The germline CDR1 and CDR2 sequences are SGHAT and FQNNGV. Written as DNA, the CDR3 is TGTGCCAGCAGCTTAGATGCGATTAGCACCTACGAGCAGTACTTC. It encodes CASSLDAISTYEQYF.

This clone was seen only once. The genes are TRBV29-1 and TRBJ2-7; D is possibly TRBD1 (5 bases). Per the germline V gene, CDR1 is SQVTM and CDR2 is ANQGSEA. V was cut by 6 bases and J by 2 bases, with 17 bases left in between. The CDR3 has 14 amino acids. This CDR3 is CSVETTVPPYEQYF. CDR3 bases: TGCAGCGTCGAGACGACAGTACCTCCCTACGAGCAGTACTTC.

The rearrangement links TRBV5-4 to TRBJ1-1, with TRBD1 as a possible D gene (5 bases). Per germline, CDR1 SGHNT and CDR2 YYREEE (reference sequence). Between the trimmed V and J ends, which lost 3 bases and 1 base, there was a span of 7 bases. The CDR3 spans 13 residues. The CDR3 DNA follows: TGTGCCAGCAGCTACGGGGGGAACACTGAAGCTTTCTTT. Amino acids: CASSYGGNTEAFF.

The chain is built from TRBV30 and TRBJ2-5; 13 bases map to TRBD2. Germline values: CDR1 GTSNPN, CDR2 SVGIG (reference sequence). The length of the CDR3 is 15 residues. Trimming removed 0 bases from V and 6 bases from J; junction bases left unmatched: 4. The CDR3 DNA sequence: TGTGCCTGGAGTGTACTGACTAGCGGGGGGAAGACCCAGTACTTC. This codes for CAWSVLTSGGKTQYF.

The chain has TRBV15 and TRBJ1-6, with TRBD1 matching 7 bases. Germline CDR1 is LNHNV and CDR2 is YYDKDF (reference sequence). V shed 3 bases and J 8 bases; nucleotides not matched to a gene: 7. The CDR3 runs 15 residues. The CDR3 region is CATSSGGGRYSPLHF. CDR3 DNA: TGTGCCACCAGCAGCGGAGGGGGCAGGTATTCACCCCTCCACTTT.

The V call is TRBV19, the J call TRBJ1-2; no reliable D call. With 2 bases removed from V and 4 bases from J, the gap between germline ends came to 11 bases. CDR3 length: 14 residues. Germline lookup yields CDR1 LNHDA and CDR2 SQIVND (reference sequence). The CDR3 here is CASSISRAPYGYTF. DNA of the CDR3: TGTGCCAGTAGTATATCGAGGGCACCCTATGGCTACACCTTC.

The chain uses TRBV9 and TRBJ1-1; a possible D gene is TRBD1 (6 bases). Trimming took 1 base from V and 6 from J, leaving 13 bases between them. The CDR3 totals 14 residues. Germline CDR1 and CDR2: SGDLS and YYNGEE. CDR3 region: CASSVIAGVAEAFF. The CDR3 DNA reads as TGTGCCAGCAGCGTAATCGCAGGGGTGGCTGAAGCTTTCTTT.

The gene calls are TRBV6-1 and TRBJ2-7; D perhaps matches TRBD1 (5 bases). Germline CDR1 reads MNHNS; CDR2 reads SASEGT. V shed 2 bases and J shed 2 bases, with 13 bases lying between them. The CDR3 has 15 residues. The DNA for the CDR3 is TGTGCCAGCAGTGAACATCAGGGAAGAACCTACGAGCAGTACTTC. It codes for CASSEHQGRTYEQYF.

V and J are TRBV5-4 and TRBJ2-5, with a possible D match to TRBD1 (5 bases). Germline assignment: CDR1 SGHNT and CDR2 YYREEE (reference sequence). This CDR3 is 16 amino acids long. Between the trimmed V and J ends, which lost 4 bases and 5 bases, there was a span of 21 bases. The CDR3 sequence: CASSLRGILGRETQYF. CDR3 coding DNA: TGTGCCAGCAGCCTAAGGGGTATCCTGGGTCGGGAGACCCAGTACTTC.

The chain uses TRBV19 and TRBJ1-2; D gene unclear. The germline gives CDR1 LNHDA, CDR2 SQIVND (reference sequence). The CDR3 has 16 amino acids. V lost 3 bases and J lost 0, with 14 bases in between. The DNA of the CDR3 is TGTGCCAGTAGTATGTGGTTGCGGGAGACTAACTATGGCTACACCTTC. This sequence encodes CASSMWLRETNYGYTF.

The chain couples TRBV4-1 to TRBJ1-2; maybe TRBD1 (5 bases). Germline CDR1 is MGHRA and CDR2 is YSYEKL. The V gene lost 0 bases and the J gene lost 8 bases, with 16 bases spanning the gap. The CDR3 sequence is 15 residues long. CDR3 region: CASSQDGLGARGYTF. The CDR3 DNA follows: TGCGCCAGCAGCCAAGATGGGTTAGGGGCGCGGGGCTACACCTTC.

The chain recombines TRBV7-2 with TRBJ2-2, with D maybe TRBD1 (6 bases). CDR3 size: 14 residues. Trimming removed 1 base at V and 9 bases at J, with 12 bases between. Germline V gene data show CDR1 as SGHTA and CDR2 as FQGNSA. The CDR3, as DNA: TGTGCCAGCAGCTTAGACATGGGGGCTTGGGAGCTGTTTTTT. It is translated as CASSLDMGAWELFF.

The genes are TRBV2 and TRBJ1-3; tentative D call: TRBD1 (6 bases). This CDR3 has 15 residues. Germline V gives CDR1 SNHLY, CDR2 FYNNEI. Trimming removed 2 bases at V and 3 bases at J, with 11 bases between. CDR3 region: CASSERTGSGNTIYF. The CDR3 DNA reads TGTGCCAGCAGTGAACGAACAGGGAGTGGAAACACCATATATTTT. The variable domain in full, completed from reference TRBV2 and TRBJ1-3, reads EPEVTQTPSHQVTQMGQEVILRCVPISNHLYFYWYRQILGQKVEFLVSFYNNEISEKSEIFDDQFSVERPDGSNFTLKIRSTKLEDSAMYFCASSERTGSGNTIYFGEGSWLTVV.

The rearrangement joins TRBV12-5 to TRBJ2-5, with D possibly being TRBD2 (6 bases). Germline CDR1 is LGHNT and CDR2 is FRNRAP. Deletions cut 9 bases from V and 4 bases from J, with 18 bases between. The CDR3 contains 14 residues. CDR3 residues: CASSTSSALETQYF. The CDR3 bases are TGTGCTAGCTCCACTAGCTCGGCATTAGAGACCCAGTACTTC.

This chain connects TRBV7-9 to TRBJ1-2; 7 bases are a match to TRBD1. The junction had 13 bases not matched to a gene; V was cut back by 6 bases and J by 9 bases. The CDR3 sequence is 14 residues long. In germline, CDR1 is SEHNR, CDR2 FQNEAQ (reference sequence). The CDR3 DNA is TGTGCCAGCAGTAGAGATCAGGGGGATGTGAGCTACACCTTC. It yields the protein CASSRDQGDVSYTF.

The rearrangement links TRBV18 to TRBJ1-1; D not certain. The germline V gene has CDR1 KGHSH and CDR2 LQKENI. The CDR3 loop spans 15 amino acids. Trimming took off 2 bases at V and 4 bases at J, with 14 bases between the two ends. The CDR3 DNA is TGTGCCAGCTCACCAGAGATTTGGGAGGGCACTGAAGCTTTCTTT. This translates into CASSPEIWEGTEAFF. The whole variable domain, filled in from reference TRBV18 and TRBJ1-1, reads NAGVMQNPRHLVRRRGQEARLRCSPMKGHSHVYWYRQLPEEGLKFMVYLQKENIIDESGMPKERFSAEFPKEGPSILRIQQVVRGDSAAYFCASSPEIWEGTEAFFGQGTRLTVV.